This T cell receptor beta chain was sequenced during a study of technical replicates of blood from a handful of donors. Germline V gene sequence: CDR1 SEHNR, CDR2 FQNEAQ (reference sequence). The CDR3 has 13 amino acids. V gave up 3 bases and J gave up 8 bases, with 10 bases separating them. Libraries were prepared by immunoSEQ multiplex PCR; TCRdb keeps only in-frame clonotypes and omits some of them. This table has about 79,000 clones, roughly 92% appearing once. The specimen was T cells isolated from PBMCs. The chain uses TRBV7-9 and TRBJ1-4; D gene unclear. The TCR was taken from a human donor in good health. In nucleotides, the CDR3 is TGTGCCAGCAGCTTGGGCCTGGAAGAAAAACTGTTTTTT. It encodes CASSLGLEEKLFF.